Listed below are T cell receptor beta chains from one sample, sequenced in a study of regulatory T cells in long-lasting Graves disease. Each CDR3 protein is one row after TCRdb ran MiXCR on the multiplex PCR reads. The repertoire holds around 320,000 distinct CDR3 sequences, with over 15% as singletons. These same records also appear under a second study, on T cells in Graves' hyperthyroidism and ophthalmopathy.

The sample was peripheral blood mononuclear cells (PBMCs), taken at new diagnosis, from a patient treated with antithyroid drugs. These receptors were obtained from a man aged 35-49 years with Graves disease. The CDR3 runs from the conserved cysteine through the conserved F or W. D genes are given only for firm matches. Size values are once, few and many counts, or a class for expanded clones, and some rows have none.

D gene	clone size	V gene	J gene	CDR3 protein	CDR3 DNA
TRBD1	NA	TRBV10-3	TRBJ2-7	CAISAGTVSAEQYF	TGTGCCATCAGTGCGGGGACAGTGTCTGCCGAGCAGTACTTC
TRBD1	NA	TRBV6-5	TRBJ2-7	CASSYPGQGLGEQYF	TGTGCCAGCAGTTACCCCGGACAGGGGCTCGGTGAGCAGTACTTC
NA	few	TRBV29-1	TRBJ2-7	CSVAPGFYEQYF	TGCAGCGTTGCCCCGGGTTTCTACGAGCAGTACTTC
NA	NA	TRBV11-2	TRBJ1-1	CASSLVWADSGVVTEAFF	TGTGCCAGCAGCTTAGTTTGGGCTGACAGCGGAGTGGTAACTGAAGCTTTCTTT
TRBD1	NA	TRBV6-1	TRBJ1-2	CASGQGHYGYTF	TGTGCCAGCGGACAGGGGCACTATGGCTACACCTTC
NA	few	TRBV30	TRBJ2-2	CAWSLPQGTGELFF	TGTGCCTGGAGTTTACCTCAGGGCACCGGGGAGCTGTTTTTT
NA	few	TRBV19	TRBJ1-5	CASSGQLYSNQPQHF	TGTGCCAGTAGTGGACAGCTTTATAGCAATCAGCCCCAGCATTTT
TRBD2	many	TRBV28	TRBJ2-5	CASSGEGQETQYF	TGTGCCAGCAGCGGGGAGGGTCAAGAGACCCAGTACTTC
TRBD1	many	TRBV28	TRBJ2-7	CASRRAGGAYEQYF	TGTGCCAGCAGGAGGGCAGGGGGCGCGTACGAGCAGTACTTC
TRBD2	many	TRBV15	TRBJ2-7	CATSRAGGSYEQYF	TGTGCCACCAGCAGAGCGGGGGGTTCCTACGAGCAGTACTTC
TRBD1	many	TRBV7-9	TRBJ2-5	CASSLRGQGARETQYF	TGTGCCAGCAGCTTACGTGGACAGGGGGCGCGGGAGACCCAGTACTTC
NA	many	TRBV12-3/TRBV12-4	TRBJ2-2	CASSFRGRTGELFF	TGTGCCAGCAGTTTTAGGGGGAGGACCGGGGAGCTGTTTTTT
NA	many	TRBV11-1	TRBJ2-5	CASSFGSTETQYF	TGTGCCAGCAGCTTCGGGTCGACAGAGACCCAGTACTTC
NA	many	TRBV28	TRBJ1-1	CASSSPRRVNTEAFF	TGTGCCAGCAGTTCCCCGCGACGGGTGAACACTGAAGCTTTCTTT
NA	NA	TRBV4-1	TRBJ2-4	CASSQVGASKNIQYF	TGCGCCAGCAGCCAGGTCGGGGCCTCCAAAAACATTCAGTACTTC
NA	many	TRBV6-1	TRBJ1-2	CASSVWSGRTRYGYTF	TGTGCCAGCAGTGTTTGGTCCGGGCGGACGAGGTATGGCTACACCTTC
NA	NA	TRBV5-8	TRBJ1-1	CASSLFDAEAFF	TGTGCCAGCAGCTTGTTCGACGCTGAAGCTTTCTTT
NA	few	TRBV10-3	TRBJ1-1	CAISVGYTEAFF	TGTGCCATCAGTGTGGGATACACTGAAGCTTTCTTT
NA	few	TRBV20-1	TRBJ1-4	CSARDPQGDNEKLFF	TGCAGTGCTAGAGATCCCCAGGGAGACAATGAAAAACTGTTTTTT
NA	many	TRBV2	TRBJ2-3	CASRRTRTDTQYF	TGTGCCAGCAGAAGAACCCGGACAGATACGCAGTATTTT
NA	few	TRBV6-2/TRBV6-3	TRBJ2-1	CASSYPSYPSYNEQFF	TGTGCCAGCAGTTACCCGTCCTACCCCTCCTACAATGAGCAGTTCTTC
TRBD1	few	TRBV2	TRBJ2-5	CASRQDGYRDRGETQYF	TGTGCCAGCAGACAAGACGGCTACCGGGACAGGGGAGAGACCCAGTACTTC
NA	many	TRBV6-2/TRBV6-3	TRBJ1-5	CASSYRDQPQHF	TGTGCCAGCAGTTACAGGGATCAGCCCCAGCATTTT
TRBD2	many	TRBV30	TRBJ2-3	CAWNSGGVTDTQYF	TGTGCCTGGAATAGCGGGGGAGTCACAGATACGCAGTATTTT
NA	many	TRBV20-1	TRBJ2-7	CSATSLMDGTQYF	TGCAGTGCTACAAGCCTAATGGACGGAACCCAGTACTTC
NA	many	TRBV28	TRBJ2-7	CASGGLYEQYF	TGTGCCAGCGGGGGGCTCTACGAGCAGTACTTC
NA	NA	TRBV18	TRBJ1-5	CASSAGIDQPQHF	TGTGCCAGCTCAGCAGGGATAGATCAGCCCCAGCATTTT
TRBD1	many	TRBV5-1	TRBJ1-1	CASSDRTGVNTEAFF	TGCGCCAGCAGCGACAGGACAGGGGTGAACACTGAAGCTTTCTTT
NA	few	TRBV13	TRBJ1-1	CASSLVDRLAFF	TGTGCCAGCAGCTTAGTGGATCGCTTGGCTTTCTTT
NA	many	TRBV5-6	TRBJ2-7	CASSSNIGQPSYEQYF	TGTGCCAGCAGCTCAAATATCGGACAGCCGTCCTACGAGCAGTACTTC
NA	NA	TRBV5-5	TRBJ1-2	CASSLNWDAGYTF	TGTGCCAGCAGCTTGAACTGGGACGCTGGCTACACCTTC
NA	many	TRBV12-3/TRBV12-4	TRBJ1-6	CASTEEASPLHF	TGTGCCAGCACCGAGGAAGCTTCACCCCTCCACTTT
NA	few	TRBV20-1	TRBJ2-7	CSARGPSDRSWEQYF	TGCAGTGCTAGAGGACCCTCGGACCGTTCGTGGGAGCAGTACTTC
NA	few	TRBV10-1	TRBJ2-5	CASSEYEYQETQYF	TGCGCCAGCAGTGAGTATGAGTACCAAGAGACCCAGTACTTC
NA	few	TRBV20-1	TRBJ2-1	CSAKNNEQFF	TGCAGTGCTAAGAACAATGAGCAGTTCTTC
NA	many	TRBV5-8	TRBJ2-1	CASRTTGKSYNEQFF	TGTGCCAGCAGGACAACAGGGAAATCCTACAATGAGCAGTTCTTC
NA	many	TRBV27	TRBJ1-5	CASSLFVGADQPQHF	TGTGCCAGCAGCTTGTTCGTTGGTGCCGATCAGCCCCAGCATTTT
NA	few	TRBV4-3	TRBJ2-3	CASSQDFVSQGRNTQYF	TGCGCCAGCAGCCAAGATTTTGTGTCACAGGGTAGGAATACGCAGTATTTT
NA	few	TRBV28	TRBJ2-2	CASSLIGKVSGELFF	TGTGCCAGCAGTTTAATTGGGAAAGTTTCCGGGGAGCTGTTTTTT
NA	many	TRBV7-2	TRBJ2-3	CASSLGRVGTQYF	TGTGCCAGCAGCTTAGGTCGGGTGGGTACGCAGTATTTT
NA	many	TRBV20-1	TRBJ2-3	CSASGGPGSTDTQYF	TGCAGTGCTAGTGGGGGTCCAGGGAGCACAGATACGCAGTATTTT
NA	NA	TRBV29-1	TRBJ2-5	CSVGQIQETQYF	TGCAGCGTTGGACAGATCCAAGAGACCCAGTACTTC
NA	few	TRBV5-1	TRBJ1-6	CASSLEAGAVSPLHF	TGCGCCAGCAGCTTGGAGGCGGGGGCCGTTTCACCCCTCCACTTT
NA	NA	TRBV4-3	TRBJ1-5	CASSPALSQPQHF	TGCGCCAGCAGCCCCGCCTTAAGTCAGCCCCAGCATTTT
NA	NA	TRBV29-1	TRBJ2-1	CSSEEGPNEQFF	TGCAGCTCAGAGGAGGGGCCGAATGAGCAGTTCTTC
TRBD2	NA	TRBV6-2/TRBV6-3	TRBJ2-1	CASSLSGGPPSSYNEQFF	TGTGCCAGCAGCCTTAGCGGGGGGCCCCCGAGCTCCTACAATGAGCAGTTCTTC
NA	many	TRBV6-1	TRBJ2-7	CASSQTRSYEQYF	TGTGCCAGCAGCCAAACACGGTCCTACGAGCAGTACTTC
TRBD1	many	TRBV30	TRBJ2-7	CAWSVGTGQHEQYF	TGTGCCTGGAGTGTAGGGACAGGGCAACACGAGCAGTACTTC
NA	many	TRBV29-1	TRBJ2-2	CSVSHGRGGELFF	TGCAGCGTGTCCCACGGAAGGGGTGGGGAGCTGTTTTTT
NA	many	TRBV7-9	TRBJ2-7	CASSSGPHGVQYF	TGTGCCAGCAGCTCAGGACCCCACGGGGTGCAGTACTTC